This T cell receptor beta chain was sequenced for a study of T cells after yellow fever vaccination. Across the study: SMART-Seq v4 Ultra Low Input handled preparation of low-cell-number fractions. General observations from the study: Most primary-vaccination clones recurred post-booster (nearly 98% CD4, roughly 87% CD8). The CD4 compartment and the CD8 compartment contained a small share of clonotypes in common.

This CDR3 spans 16 amino acids. The trim removed 3 bases at V and 4 bases at J, leaving 12 bases unmatched. Germline CDR1 and CDR2: SGDLS and YYNGEE. Template-switching 5'RACE yielded the TCR cDNA; a universal primer site and UMIs were added in the process. TCRdb redid the calling of the 5' RACE reads with MiXCR, one entry per CDR3 protein. The table has nearly 70,000 distinct CDR3 sequences, about 6.5% seen once. This clonotype has a count of ten or more. Its antigen is currently unknown. This specimen was CD8+ T cells sorted from PBMCs, taken 35 to 50 days after the first yellow fever vaccination. The clonotype originates from a man younger than 35 who received the YFV17D yellow fever vaccine. The chain recombines TRBV9 with TRBJ1-2; 7 positions match TRBD1. For the CDR3, the DNA is TGTGCCAGCAGCGCTACCAATCGACAGGGATTCTATGGCTACACCTTC. It specifies CASSATNRQGFYGYTF.